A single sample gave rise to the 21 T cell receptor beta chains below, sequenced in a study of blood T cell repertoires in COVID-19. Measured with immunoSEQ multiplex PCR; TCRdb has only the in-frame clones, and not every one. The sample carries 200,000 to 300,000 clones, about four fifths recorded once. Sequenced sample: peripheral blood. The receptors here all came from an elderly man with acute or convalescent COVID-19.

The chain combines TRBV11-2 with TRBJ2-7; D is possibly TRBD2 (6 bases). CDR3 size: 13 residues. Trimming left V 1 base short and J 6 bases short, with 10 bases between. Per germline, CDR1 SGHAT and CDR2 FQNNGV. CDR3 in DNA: TGTGCCAGCAGCTTAGTGAGGGGAGGCGAGCAGTACTTC. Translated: CASSLVRGGEQYF.

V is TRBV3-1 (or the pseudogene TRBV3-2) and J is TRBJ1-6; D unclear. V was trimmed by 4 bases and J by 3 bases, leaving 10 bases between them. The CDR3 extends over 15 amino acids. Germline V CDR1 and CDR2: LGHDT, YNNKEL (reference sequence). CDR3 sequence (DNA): TGTGCCAGCAGCCCATACAGAAACTATAATTCACCCCTCCACTTT. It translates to CASSPYRNYNSPLHF.

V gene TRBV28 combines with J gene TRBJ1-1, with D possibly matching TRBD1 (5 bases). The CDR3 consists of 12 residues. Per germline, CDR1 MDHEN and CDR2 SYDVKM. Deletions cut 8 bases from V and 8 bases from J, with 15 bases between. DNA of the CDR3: TGTGCCAGCGGCCTAAAGGGGAGGGAAGCTTTCTTT. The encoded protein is CASGLKGREAFF.

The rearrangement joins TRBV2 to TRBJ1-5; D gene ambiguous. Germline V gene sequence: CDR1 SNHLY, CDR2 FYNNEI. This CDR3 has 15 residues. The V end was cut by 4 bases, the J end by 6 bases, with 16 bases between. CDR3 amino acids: CASSVQNLSGQPQHF. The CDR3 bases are TGTGCCAGCAGTGTACAGAACCTGAGTGGTCAGCCCCAGCATTTT.

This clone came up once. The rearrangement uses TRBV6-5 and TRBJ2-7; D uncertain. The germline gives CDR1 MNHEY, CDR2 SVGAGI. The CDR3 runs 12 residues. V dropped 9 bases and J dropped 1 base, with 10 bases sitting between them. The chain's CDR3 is CARPGPSYEQYF. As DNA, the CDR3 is TGTGCCAGGCCGGGTCCTTCCTACGAGCAGTACTTC.

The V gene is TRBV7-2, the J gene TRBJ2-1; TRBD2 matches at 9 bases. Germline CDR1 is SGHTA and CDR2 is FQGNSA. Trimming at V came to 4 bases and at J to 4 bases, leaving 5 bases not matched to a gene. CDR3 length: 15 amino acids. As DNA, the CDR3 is TGTGCCAGCAGCTCGACTAGCGGCCAGTACAATGAGCAGTTCTTC. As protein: CASSSTSGQYNEQFF.

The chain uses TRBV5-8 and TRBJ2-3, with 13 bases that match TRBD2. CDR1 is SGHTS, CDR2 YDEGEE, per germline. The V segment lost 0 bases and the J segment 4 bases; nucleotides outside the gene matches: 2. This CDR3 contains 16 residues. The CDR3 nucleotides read TGTGCCAGCAGCTTGGCCGGACTAGCGGGGGCAGATACGCAGTATTTT. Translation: CASSLAGLAGADTQYF. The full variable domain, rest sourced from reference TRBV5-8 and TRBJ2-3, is EAGVTQSPTHLIKTRGQQATLRCSPISGHTSVYWYQQALGLGLQFLLWYDEGEERNRGNFPPRFSGRQFPNYSSELNVNALELEDSALYLCASSLAGLAGADTQYFGPGTRLTVL.

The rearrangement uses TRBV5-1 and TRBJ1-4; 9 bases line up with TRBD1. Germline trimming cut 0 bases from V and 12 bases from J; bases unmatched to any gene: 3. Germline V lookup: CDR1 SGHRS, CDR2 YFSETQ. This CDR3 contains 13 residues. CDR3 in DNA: TGCGCCAGCAGCTTGGCCGACAGGGGGGAACTGTTTTTT. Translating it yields CASSLADRGELFF.

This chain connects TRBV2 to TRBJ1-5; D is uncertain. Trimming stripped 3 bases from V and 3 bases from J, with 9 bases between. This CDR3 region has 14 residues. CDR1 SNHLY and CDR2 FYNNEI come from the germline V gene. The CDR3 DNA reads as TGTGCCAGCAGTGAGGAGTATGACAATCAGCCCCAGCATTTT. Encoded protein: CASSEEYDNQPQHF.

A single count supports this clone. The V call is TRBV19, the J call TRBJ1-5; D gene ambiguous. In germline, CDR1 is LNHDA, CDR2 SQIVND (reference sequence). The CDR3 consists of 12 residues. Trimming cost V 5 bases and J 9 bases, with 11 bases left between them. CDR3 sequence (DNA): TGTGCCAGTAGTCCAGGACTAGGGCCCCAGCATTTT. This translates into CASSPGLGPQHF.

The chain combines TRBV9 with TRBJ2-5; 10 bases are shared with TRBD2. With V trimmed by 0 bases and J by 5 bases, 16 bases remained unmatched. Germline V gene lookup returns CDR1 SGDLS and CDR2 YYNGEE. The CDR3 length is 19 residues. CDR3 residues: CASSVGAGGPSVIRETQYF. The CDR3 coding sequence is TGTGCCAGCAGCGTAGGAGCGGGAGGGCCTTCAGTTATCCGGGAGACCCAGTACTTC.

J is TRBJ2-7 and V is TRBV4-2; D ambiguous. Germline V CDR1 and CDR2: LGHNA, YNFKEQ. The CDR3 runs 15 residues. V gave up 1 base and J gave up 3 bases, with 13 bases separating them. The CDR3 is CASSQGPKGVYEQYF. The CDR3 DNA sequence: TGTGCCAGCAGCCAAGGACCGAAAGGAGTCTACGAGCAGTACTTC.

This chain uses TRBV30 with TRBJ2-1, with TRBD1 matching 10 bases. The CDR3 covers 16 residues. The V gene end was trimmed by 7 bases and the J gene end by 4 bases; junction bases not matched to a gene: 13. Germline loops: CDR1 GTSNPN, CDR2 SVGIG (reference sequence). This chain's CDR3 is CALGRDRGRAYNEQFF. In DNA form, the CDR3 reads TGTGCCTTAGGGAGGGACAGGGGTCGGGCTTACAATGAGCAGTTCTTC.

CDR3 sequence reads: CASSAGTANQPQHF. The CDR3 DNA reads as TGTGCCAGCAGCGCCGGGACAGCCAATCAGCCCCAGCATTTT. This chain connects TRBV2 to TRBJ1-5; 7 positions agree with TRBD1. V dropped 6 bases and J dropped 3; count of bases not matched to a gene: 5. Germline V CDR1 and CDR2: SNHLY, FYNNEI. CDR3 length equals 14 residues.

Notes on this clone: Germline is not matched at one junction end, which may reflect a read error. The CDR3 DNA is TGTGCCAGCAGCCAAGATCGTTGGGGCAAGTGCTTT. Protein product: CASSQDRWGKCF. This chain links TRBV3-1 (or the pseudogene TRBV3-2) with TRBJ1-1; D might be TRBD1 (5 bases). The CDR3 consists of 12 residues. The germline CDR1 and CDR2 sequences are LGHDT and YNNKEL (reference sequence).

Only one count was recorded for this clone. Here the CDR3 reads CASSQGQGWPNEKLFF. The CDR3 DNA reads as TGCGCCAGCAGTCAAGGACAGGGGTGGCCTAATGAAAAACTGTTTTTT. The rearrangement uses TRBV23-1 and TRBJ1-4, with TRBD1 identical over 9 bases. TRBV23-1 is placed among ORFs of uncertain function. This CDR3 contains 16 residues. V dropped 2 bases and J dropped 3; count of bases not matched to a gene: 4.

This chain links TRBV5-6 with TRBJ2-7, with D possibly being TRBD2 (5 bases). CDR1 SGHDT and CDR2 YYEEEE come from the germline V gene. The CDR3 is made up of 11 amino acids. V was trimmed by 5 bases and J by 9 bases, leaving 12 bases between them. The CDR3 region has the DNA TGTGCCAGCAGTATCCGAGGGCGGCAGTACTTC. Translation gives CASSIRGRQYF.

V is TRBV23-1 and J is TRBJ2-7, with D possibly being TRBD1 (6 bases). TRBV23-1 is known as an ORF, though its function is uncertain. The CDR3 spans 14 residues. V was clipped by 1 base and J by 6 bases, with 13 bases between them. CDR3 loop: CASSQFQGRSEQYF. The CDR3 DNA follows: TGCGCCAGCAGTCAATTCCAGGGGCGGAGCGAGCAGTACTTC.

The CDR3 loop reads CASSQQPGQVSNEKLFF. CDR3 in DNA: TGTGCCAGCAGCCAGCAACCGGGACAGGTCTCTAATGAAAAACTGTTTTTT. The V call is TRBV3-1 (or the pseudogene TRBV3-2), the J call TRBJ1-4, with 8 bases lining up with TRBD1. With 3 bases clipped from V and 3 bases from J, the junction kept 9 bases outside the gene matches. Per the germline V gene, CDR1 is LGHDT and CDR2 is YNNKEL (reference sequence). The CDR3 runs to 17 residues.

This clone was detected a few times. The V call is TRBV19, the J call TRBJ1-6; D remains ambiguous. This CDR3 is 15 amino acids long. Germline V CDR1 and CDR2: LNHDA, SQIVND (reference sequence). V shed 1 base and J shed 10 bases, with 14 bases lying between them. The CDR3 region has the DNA TGTGCCAGTAGTATAGTCGTCATTTCGGAGTCACCCCTCCACTTT. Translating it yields CASSIVVISESPLHF.

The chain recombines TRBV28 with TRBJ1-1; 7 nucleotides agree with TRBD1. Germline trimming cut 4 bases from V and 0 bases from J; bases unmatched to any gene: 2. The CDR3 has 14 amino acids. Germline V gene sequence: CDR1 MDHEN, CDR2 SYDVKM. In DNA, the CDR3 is TGTGCCAGCAGTTCGACAGGGATGAACACTGAAGCTTTCTTT. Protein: CASSSTGMNTEAFF.